These 7 T cell receptor beta chains originate from one sample sequenced in a study of blood T cells in healthy people across ages. A J-beta primer mix and a sample-barcoded 5' primer were used in a second PCR of roughly 7 to 12 cycles. TCRdb re-called the 5' RACE reads through MiXCR, storing one row per CDR3 protein. The data contain 750,000 to 950,000 distinct CDR3 sequences, 53% of them seen just once; the ten biggest clones take up roughly 40%. Sequenced sample: blood. The receptors come from an elderly man in good health.

J is TRBJ2-1 and V is TRBV20-1; D is unresolved. The V gene's germline CDR1 is DFQATT and CDR2 SNEGSKA (reference sequence). Trimming took 1 base from V and 2 from J, leaving 6 bases between them. The CDR3 covers 13 residues. The chain's CDR3 is CSARGVTYNEQFF. As DNA, the CDR3 is TGCAGTGCTAGAGGGGTGACCTACAATGAGCAGTTCTTC.

This clonotype was counted a few times. This chain uses TRBV2 with TRBJ2-7, with 9 bases that match TRBD1. This CDR3 has 13 residues. Germline CDR1 reads SNHLY; CDR2 reads FYNNEI. V shed 10 bases and J 5 bases; nucleotides not matched to a gene: 9. The CDR3 protein is CATTGTGRNEQYF. In nucleotides, the CDR3 is TGTGCCACCACGGGGACAGGGAGAAACGAGCAGTACTTC.

The chain recombines TRBV29-1 with TRBJ1-4; D might be TRBD1 (5 bases). The CDR3 spans 12 residues. In germline, CDR1 is SQVTM, CDR2 ANQGSEA. Trimming pared 5 bases from V and 3 bases from J, leaving 7 bases between. The CDR3: CSVMGPNEKLFF. CDR3 DNA sequence: TGCAGCGTTATGGGGCCTAATGAAAAACTGTTTTTT.

The chain recombines TRBV27 with TRBJ2-1; TRBD2 agrees at 8 bases. With 6 bases clipped from V and 2 bases from J, the junction kept 6 bases outside the gene matches. Germline V lookup: CDR1 MNHEY, CDR2 SMNVEV (reference sequence). The CDR3 has 15 amino acids. CDR3 nucleotide sequence: TGTGCCAGCAGCTCGGGGGGGCGTCCCTACAATGAGCAGTTCTTC. Protein: CASSSGGRPYNEQFF.

This clonotype was seen more than once but under ten times. This rearrangement joins TRBV12-3 or TRBV12-4 to TRBJ1-4, with 7 bases aligning to TRBD1. CDR3 length: 13 residues. J was trimmed by 6 bases and V by 6 bases; bases with no gene match: 4. CDR3 DNA sequence: TGTGCCAGCAGGGGACAGCTATATGAAAAACTGTTTTTT. Translation: CASRGQLYEKLFF.

The chain links TRBV5-1 to TRBJ2-7, with 10 bases that match TRBD2. Germline values: CDR1 SGHRS, CDR2 YFSETQ. This CDR3 has 15 amino acids. Trimming removed 4 bases from V and 0 bases from J; junction bases left unmatched: 4. The CDR3 reads CASSKVAGGSYEQYF. CDR3 nucleotide sequence: TGCGCCAGCAGCAAAGTAGCGGGAGGCTCCTACGAGCAGTACTTC.

Regarding this clonotype: One end of the junction fails to match germline, which may point to a read error. The rearrangement links TRBV27 to TRBJ2-7; D not resolved. This CDR3 is built from 11 residues. Per the germline V gene, CDR1 is MNHEY and CDR2 is SMNVEV (reference sequence). The CDR3 spells CTSSSTYEQYF. DNA for the CDR3: TGTACCAGCAGTTCCACCTACGAGCAGTACTTC.